The clone carrying this T cell receptor beta chain was observed at least ten times. Its antigen is not known. It was RNA transcripts that yielded the amplified TCR beta CDR3 regions. TCR CDR3 regions were first amplified by RT-PCR with HTBI primers. TCRdb independently ran MiXCR on the multiplex PCR reads; one entry per CDR3 protein. The table has 250,000 to 300,000 distinct CDR3 sequences, roughly 14% seen once. The source of the sample is a study of T cells in Graves' hyperthyroidism and ophthalmopathy. Study-level results: Blood shared most expanded thyroid clonotypes above 0.001.

V was pared by 6 bases and J by 1 base, with 4 bases of the junction left unmatched. The CDR3 is made up of 14 amino acids. CDR1 and CDR2 from the germline V gene are SNHLY and FYNNEI. The chain links TRBV2 to TRBJ2-5; 8 bases are shared with TRBD1. The specimen was blood. This clonotype was sampled from a woman between 25 and 40 years old with Graves' hyperthyroidism that later progressed to Graves' ophthalmopathy. The chain's CDR3 is CASRLTGVQETQYF. DNA of the CDR3: TGTGCCAGCAGGTTGACAGGGGTCCAAGAGACCCAGTACTTC.